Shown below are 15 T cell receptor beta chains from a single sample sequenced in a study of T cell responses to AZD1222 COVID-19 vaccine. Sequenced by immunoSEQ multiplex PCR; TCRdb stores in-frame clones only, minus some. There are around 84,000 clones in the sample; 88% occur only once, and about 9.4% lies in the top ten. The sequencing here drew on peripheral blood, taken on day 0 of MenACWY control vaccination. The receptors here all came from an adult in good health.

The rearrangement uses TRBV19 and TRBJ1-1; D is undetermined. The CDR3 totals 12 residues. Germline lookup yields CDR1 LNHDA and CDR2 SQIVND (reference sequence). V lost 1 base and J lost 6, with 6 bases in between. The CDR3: CASSIAGAEAFF. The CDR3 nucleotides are TGTGCCAGTAGTATAGCTGGGGCTGAAGCTTTCTTT.

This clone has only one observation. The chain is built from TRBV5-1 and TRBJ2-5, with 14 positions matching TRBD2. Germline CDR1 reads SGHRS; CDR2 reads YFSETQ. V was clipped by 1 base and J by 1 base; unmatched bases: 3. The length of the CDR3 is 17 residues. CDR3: CASSLLTSGGAQETQYF. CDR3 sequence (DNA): TGCGCCAGCAGCTTGTTGACTAGCGGGGGGGCCCAAGAGACCCAGTACTTC.

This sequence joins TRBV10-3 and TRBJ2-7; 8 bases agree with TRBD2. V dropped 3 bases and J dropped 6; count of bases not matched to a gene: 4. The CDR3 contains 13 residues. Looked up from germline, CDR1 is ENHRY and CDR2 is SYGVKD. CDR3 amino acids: CAISDGRGAEQYF. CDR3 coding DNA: TGTGCCATCAGTGACGGGCGGGGGGCCGAGCAGTACTTC.

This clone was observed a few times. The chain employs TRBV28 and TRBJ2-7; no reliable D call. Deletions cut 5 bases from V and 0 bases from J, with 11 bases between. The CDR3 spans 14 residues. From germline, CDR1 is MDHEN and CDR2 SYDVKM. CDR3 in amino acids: CASSQDWSSYEQYF. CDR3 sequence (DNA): TGTGCCAGCAGTCAAGACTGGAGCTCCTACGAGCAGTACTTC. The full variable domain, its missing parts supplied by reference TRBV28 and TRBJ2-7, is DVKVTQSSRYLVKRTGEKVFLECVQDMDHENMFWYRQDPGLGLRLIYFSYDVKMKEKGDIPEGYSVSREKKERFSLILESASTNQTSMYLCASSQDWSSYEQYFGPGTRLTVT.

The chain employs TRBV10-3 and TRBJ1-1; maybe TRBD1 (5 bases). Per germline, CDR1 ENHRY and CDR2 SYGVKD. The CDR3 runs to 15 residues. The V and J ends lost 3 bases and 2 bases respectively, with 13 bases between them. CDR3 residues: CAISDSGLRNTEAFF. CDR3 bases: TGTGCCATCAGTGACTCGGGACTCCGAAACACTGAAGCTTTCTTT.

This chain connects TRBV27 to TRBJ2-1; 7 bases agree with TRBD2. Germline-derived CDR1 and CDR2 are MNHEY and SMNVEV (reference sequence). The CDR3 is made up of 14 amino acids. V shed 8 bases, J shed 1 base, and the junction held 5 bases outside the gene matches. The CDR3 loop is CASGRGDSYNEQFF. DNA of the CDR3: TGTGCCAGCGGCCGGGGGGATTCCTACAATGAGCAGTTCTTC.

This CDR3 reads CASSYEGGAGNEQFF. The CDR3, as DNA: TGTGCCAGCAGTTACGAGGGGGGGGCAGGTAATGAGCAGTTCTTC. This chain links TRBV6-5 with TRBJ2-1; TRBD2 is a possible D gene (7 bases). This CDR3 comprises 15 residues. The ends were cut back, 2 bases at V and 7 bases at J, with 15 bases in the middle. Germline V gene data show CDR1 as MNHEY and CDR2 as SVGAGI.

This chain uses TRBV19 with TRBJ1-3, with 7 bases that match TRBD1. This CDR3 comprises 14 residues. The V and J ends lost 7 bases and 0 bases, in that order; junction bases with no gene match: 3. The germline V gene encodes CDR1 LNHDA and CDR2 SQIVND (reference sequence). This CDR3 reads CASKGTASGNTIYF. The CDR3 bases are TGTGCCAGTAAAGGGACAGCCTCTGGAAACACCATATATTTT.

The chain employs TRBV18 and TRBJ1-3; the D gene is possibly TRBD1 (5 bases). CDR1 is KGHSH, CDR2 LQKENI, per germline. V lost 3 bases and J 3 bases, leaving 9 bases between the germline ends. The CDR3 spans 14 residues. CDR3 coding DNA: TGTGCCAGCTCACCCGGGGACGTTGGAAACACCATATATTTT. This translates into CASSPGDVGNTIYF.

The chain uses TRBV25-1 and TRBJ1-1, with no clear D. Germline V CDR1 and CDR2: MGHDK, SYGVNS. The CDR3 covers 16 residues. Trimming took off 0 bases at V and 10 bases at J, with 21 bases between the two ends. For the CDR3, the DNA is TGTGCCAGCAGTGAATACGGCGCCCCGGTTGGGCCTGGAGCTTTCTTT. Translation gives CASSEYGAPVGPGAFF.

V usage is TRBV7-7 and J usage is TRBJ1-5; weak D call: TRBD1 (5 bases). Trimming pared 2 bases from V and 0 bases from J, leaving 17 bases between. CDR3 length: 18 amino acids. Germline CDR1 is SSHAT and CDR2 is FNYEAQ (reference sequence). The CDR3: CASSLLSATVYSNQPQHF. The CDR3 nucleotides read TGTGCCAGCAGCTTACTGTCGGCGACAGTTTATAGCAATCAGCCCCAGCATTTT.

CDR3 amino acids: CASSQEGGGTGSPLHF. In DNA form, the CDR3 reads TGTGCCAGCAGCCAAGAGGGAGGGGGTACCGGATCACCCCTCCACTTT. The chain recombines TRBV4-2 with TRBJ1-6; perhaps TRBD1 as D (6 bases). CDR3 length: 16 residues. Per germline, CDR1 LGHNA and CDR2 YNFKEQ. V was clipped by 0 bases and J by 10 bases, with 16 bases between them.

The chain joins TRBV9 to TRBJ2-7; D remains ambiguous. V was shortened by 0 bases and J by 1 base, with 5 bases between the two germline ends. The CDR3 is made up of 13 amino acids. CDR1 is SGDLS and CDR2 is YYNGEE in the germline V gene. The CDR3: CASSVDQSYEQYF. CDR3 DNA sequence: TGTGCCAGCAGCGTAGACCAGTCCTACGAGCAGTACTTC.

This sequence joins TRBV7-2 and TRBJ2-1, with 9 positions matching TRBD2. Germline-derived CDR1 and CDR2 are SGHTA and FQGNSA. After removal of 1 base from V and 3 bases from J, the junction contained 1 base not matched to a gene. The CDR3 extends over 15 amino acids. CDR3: CASSLEAGGYNEQFF. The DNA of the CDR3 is TGTGCCAGCAGCTTAGAAGCGGGGGGCTACAATGAGCAGTTCTTC.

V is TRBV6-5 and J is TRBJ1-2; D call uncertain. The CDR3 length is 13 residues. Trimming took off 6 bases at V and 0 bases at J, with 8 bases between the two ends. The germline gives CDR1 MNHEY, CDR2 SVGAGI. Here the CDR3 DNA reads TGTGCCAGCAGAGAGGGCCCTAACTATGGCTACACCTTC. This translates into CASREGPNYGYTF.